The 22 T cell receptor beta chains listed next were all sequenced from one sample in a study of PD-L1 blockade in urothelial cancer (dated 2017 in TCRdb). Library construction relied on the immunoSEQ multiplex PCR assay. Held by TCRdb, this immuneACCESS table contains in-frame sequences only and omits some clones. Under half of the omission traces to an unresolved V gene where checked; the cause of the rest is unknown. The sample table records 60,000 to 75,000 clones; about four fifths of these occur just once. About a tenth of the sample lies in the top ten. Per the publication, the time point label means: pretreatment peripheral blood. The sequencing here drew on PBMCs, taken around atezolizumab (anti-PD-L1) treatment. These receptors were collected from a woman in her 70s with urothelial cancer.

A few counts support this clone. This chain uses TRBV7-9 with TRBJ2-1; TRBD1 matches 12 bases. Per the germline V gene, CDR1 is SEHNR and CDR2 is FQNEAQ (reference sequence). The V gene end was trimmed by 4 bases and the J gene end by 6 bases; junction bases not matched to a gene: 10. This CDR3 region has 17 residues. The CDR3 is CASSYGWGQGAGNEQFF. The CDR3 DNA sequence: TGTGCCAGCAGCTATGGGTGGGGACAGGGGGCCGGCAATGAGCAGTTCTTC.

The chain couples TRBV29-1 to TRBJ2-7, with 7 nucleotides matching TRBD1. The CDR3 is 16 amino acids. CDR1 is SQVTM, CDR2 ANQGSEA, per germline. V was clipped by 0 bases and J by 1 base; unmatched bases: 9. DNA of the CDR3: TGCAGCGTTGAAGATCGCTTACAGGGGTCGTCCTACGAGCAGTACTTC. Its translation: CSVEDRLQGSSYEQYF.

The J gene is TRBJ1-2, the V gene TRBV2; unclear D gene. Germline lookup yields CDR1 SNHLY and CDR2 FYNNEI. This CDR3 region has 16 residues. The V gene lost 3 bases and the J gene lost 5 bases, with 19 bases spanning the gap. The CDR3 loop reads CASSDFPGVDGYGYTF. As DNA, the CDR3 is TGTGCCAGCAGTGACTTCCCTGGCGTTGACGGGTATGGCTACACCTTC.

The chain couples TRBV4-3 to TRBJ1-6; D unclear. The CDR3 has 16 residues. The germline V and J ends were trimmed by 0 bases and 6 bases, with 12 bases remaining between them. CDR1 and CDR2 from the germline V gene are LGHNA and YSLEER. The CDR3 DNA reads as TGCGCCAGCAGCCAAGATAGCTTGCCGTTTAATTCACCCCTCCACTTT. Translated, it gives CASSQDSLPFNSPLHF.

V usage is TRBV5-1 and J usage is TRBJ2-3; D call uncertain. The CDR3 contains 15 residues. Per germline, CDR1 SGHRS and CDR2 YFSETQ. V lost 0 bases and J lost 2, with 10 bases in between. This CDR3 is CASSLDSIDTDTQYF. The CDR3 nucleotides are TGCGCCAGCAGCTTGGACTCGATAGACACAGATACGCAGTATTTT. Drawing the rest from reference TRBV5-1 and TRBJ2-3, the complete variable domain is KAGVTQTPRYLIKTRGQQVTLSCSPISGHRSVSWYQQTPGQGLQFLFEYFSETQRNKGNFPGRFSGRQFSNSRSEMNVSTLELGDSALYLCASSLDSIDTDTQYFGPGTRLTVL.

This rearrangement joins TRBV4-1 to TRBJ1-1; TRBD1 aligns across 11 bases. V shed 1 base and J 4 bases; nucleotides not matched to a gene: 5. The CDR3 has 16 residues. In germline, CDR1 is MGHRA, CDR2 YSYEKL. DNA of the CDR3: TGCGCCAGCAGCCAAGGGGGGACAGGGGGGAGCACTGAAGCTTTCTTT. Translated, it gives CASSQGGTGGSTEAFF.

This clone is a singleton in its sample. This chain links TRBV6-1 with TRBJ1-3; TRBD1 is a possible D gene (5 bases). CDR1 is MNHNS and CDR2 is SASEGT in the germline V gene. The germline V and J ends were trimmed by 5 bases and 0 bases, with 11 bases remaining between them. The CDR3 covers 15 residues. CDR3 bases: TGTGCCAGCAGTCCTACAGGTCTCTCTGGAAACACCATATATTTT. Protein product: CASSPTGLSGNTIYF.

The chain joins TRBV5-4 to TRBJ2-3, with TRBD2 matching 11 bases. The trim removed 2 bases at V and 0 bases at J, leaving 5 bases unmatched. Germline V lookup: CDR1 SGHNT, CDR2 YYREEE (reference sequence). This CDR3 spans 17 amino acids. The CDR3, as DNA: TGTGCCAGCAGCTTTCGTAGACTAGCGGGGAGCACAGATACGCAGTATTTT. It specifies CASSFRRLAGSTDTQYF.

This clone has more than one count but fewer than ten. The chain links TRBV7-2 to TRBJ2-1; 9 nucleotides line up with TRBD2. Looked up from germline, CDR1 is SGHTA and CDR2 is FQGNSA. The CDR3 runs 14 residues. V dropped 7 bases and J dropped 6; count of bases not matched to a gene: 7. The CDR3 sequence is CASIPGLAINEQFF. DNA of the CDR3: TGTGCCAGCATCCCGGGACTAGCCATCAATGAGCAGTTCTTC.

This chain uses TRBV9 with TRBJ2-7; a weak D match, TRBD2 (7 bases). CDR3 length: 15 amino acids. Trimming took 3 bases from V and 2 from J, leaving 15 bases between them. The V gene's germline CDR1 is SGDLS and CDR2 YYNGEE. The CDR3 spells CASSARGGDTYEQYF. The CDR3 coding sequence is TGTGCCAGCAGCGCGCGGGGAGGGGACACCTACGAGCAGTACTTC. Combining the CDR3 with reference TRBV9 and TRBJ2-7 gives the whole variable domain DSGVTQTPKHLITATGQRVTLRCSPRSGDLSVYWYQQSLDQGLQFLIQYYNGEERAKGNILERFSAQQFPDLHSELNLSSLELGDSALYFCASSARGGDTYEQYFGPGTRLTVT.

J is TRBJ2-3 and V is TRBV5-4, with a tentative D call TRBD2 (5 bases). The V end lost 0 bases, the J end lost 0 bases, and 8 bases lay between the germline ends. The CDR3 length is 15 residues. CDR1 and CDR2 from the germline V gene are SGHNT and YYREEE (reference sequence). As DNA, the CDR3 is TGTGCCAGCAGCTTGGTCGGGGATAGCACAGATACGCAGTATTTT. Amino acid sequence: CASSLVGDSTDTQYF.

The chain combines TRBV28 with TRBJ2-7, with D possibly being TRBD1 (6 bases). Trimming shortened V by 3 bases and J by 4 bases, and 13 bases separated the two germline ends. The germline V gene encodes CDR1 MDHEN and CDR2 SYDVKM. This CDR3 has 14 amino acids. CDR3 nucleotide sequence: TGTGCCAGCAGTTTTAACGACAGGCCATACGAGCAGTACTTC. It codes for CASSFNDRPYEQYF.

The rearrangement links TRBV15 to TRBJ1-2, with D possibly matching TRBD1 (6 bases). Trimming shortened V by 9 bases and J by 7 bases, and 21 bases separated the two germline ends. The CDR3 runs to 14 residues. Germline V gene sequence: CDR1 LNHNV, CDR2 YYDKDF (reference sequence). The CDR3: CATEISRGAGGYTF. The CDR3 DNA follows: TGTGCCACAGAGATCTCCAGGGGCGCCGGTGGCTACACCTTC. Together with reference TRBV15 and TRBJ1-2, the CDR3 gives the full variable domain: DAMVIQNPRYQVTQFGKPVTLSCSQTLNHNVMYWYQQKSSQAPKLLFHYYDKDFNNEADTPDNFQSRRPNTSFCFLDIRSPGLGDTAMYLCATEISRGAGGYTFGSGTRLTVV.

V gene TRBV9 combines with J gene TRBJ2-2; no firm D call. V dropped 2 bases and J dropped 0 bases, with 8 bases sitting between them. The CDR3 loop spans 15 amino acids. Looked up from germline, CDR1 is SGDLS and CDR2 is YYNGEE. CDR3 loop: CASSVDITNTGELFF. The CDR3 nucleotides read TGTGCCAGCAGCGTTGACATAACGAACACCGGGGAGCTGTTTTTT. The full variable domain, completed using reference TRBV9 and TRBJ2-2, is DSGVTQTPKHLITATGQRVTLRCSPRSGDLSVYWYQQSLDQGLQFLIQYYNGEERAKGNILERFSAQQFPDLHSELNLSSLELGDSALYFCASSVDITNTGELFFGEGSRLTVL.

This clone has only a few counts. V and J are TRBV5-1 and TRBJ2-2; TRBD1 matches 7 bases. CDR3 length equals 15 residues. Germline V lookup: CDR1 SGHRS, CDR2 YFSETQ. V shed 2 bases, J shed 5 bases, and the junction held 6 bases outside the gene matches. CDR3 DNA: TGCGCCAGCAGCTTACAGGGGATTGCGACCGGGGAGCTGTTTTTT. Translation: CASSLQGIATGELFF.

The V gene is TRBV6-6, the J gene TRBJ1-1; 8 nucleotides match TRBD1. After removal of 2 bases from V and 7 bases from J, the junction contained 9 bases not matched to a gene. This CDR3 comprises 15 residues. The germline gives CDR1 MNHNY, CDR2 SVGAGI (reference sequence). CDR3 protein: CASSYLTRGQGEAFF. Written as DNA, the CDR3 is TGTGCCAGCAGTTACCTGACCAGGGGGCAAGGTGAAGCTTTCTTT.

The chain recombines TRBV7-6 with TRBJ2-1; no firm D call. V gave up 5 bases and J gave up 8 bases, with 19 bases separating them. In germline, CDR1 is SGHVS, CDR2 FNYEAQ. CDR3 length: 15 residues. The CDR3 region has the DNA TGTGCCAGCAGCCTACCCGGCCTATCTACAGATGAGCAGTTCTTC. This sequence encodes CASSLPGLSTDEQFF. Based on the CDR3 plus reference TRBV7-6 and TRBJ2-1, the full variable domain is GAGVSQSPRYKVTKRGQDVALRCDPISGHVSLYWYRQALGQGPEFLTYFNYEAQQDKSGLPNDRFSAERPEGSISTLTIQRTEQRDSAMYRCASSLPGLSTDEQFFGPGTRLTVL.

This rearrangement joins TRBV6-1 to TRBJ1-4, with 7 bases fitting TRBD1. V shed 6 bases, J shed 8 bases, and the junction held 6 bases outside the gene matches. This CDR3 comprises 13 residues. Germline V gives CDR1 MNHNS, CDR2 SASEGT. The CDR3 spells CASREGAEEKLFF. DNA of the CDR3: TGTGCCAGCAGGGAGGGGGCGGAAGAAAAACTGTTTTTT.

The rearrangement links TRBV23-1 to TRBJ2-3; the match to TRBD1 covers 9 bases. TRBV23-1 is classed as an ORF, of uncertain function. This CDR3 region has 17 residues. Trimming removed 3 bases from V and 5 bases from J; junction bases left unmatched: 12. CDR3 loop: CASSHKPGQGKRDTQYF. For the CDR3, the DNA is TGCGCCAGCAGTCATAAGCCGGGACAGGGTAAACGAGATACGCAGTATTTT.

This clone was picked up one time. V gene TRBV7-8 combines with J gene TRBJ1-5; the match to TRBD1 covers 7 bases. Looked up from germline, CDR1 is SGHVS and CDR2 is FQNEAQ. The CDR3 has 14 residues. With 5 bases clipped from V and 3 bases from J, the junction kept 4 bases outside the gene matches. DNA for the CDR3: TGTGCCAGCAGCCAGACAGGGAACAATCAGCCCCAGCATTTT. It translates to CASSQTGNNQPQHF.

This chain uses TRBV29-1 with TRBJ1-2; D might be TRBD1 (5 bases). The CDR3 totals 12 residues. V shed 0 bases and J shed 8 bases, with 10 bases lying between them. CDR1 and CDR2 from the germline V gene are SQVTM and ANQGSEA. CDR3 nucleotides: TGCAGCGTTGAAGATTCCGGGGGAGGCTACACCTTC. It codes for CSVEDSGGGYTF.

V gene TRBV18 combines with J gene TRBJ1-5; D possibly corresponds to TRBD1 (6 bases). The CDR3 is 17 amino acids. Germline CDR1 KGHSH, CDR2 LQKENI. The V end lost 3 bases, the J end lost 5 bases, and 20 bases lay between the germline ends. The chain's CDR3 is CASSPSGGAAVDQPQHF. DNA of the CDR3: TGTGCCAGCTCACCTTCGGGGGGGGCTGCCGTCGATCAGCCCCAGCATTTT.